This entry lists 10 T cell receptor beta chains sequenced from one sample in a study of patients and donors after allogeneic stem cell transplantation. TCRdb called the RT-PCR reads again in MiXCR, with one record for every CDR3 protein. This sample has 400,000 to 450,000 distinct CDR3 sequences; 16% occur once, and the top ten carry over 6%. The sample was blood, either unsorted or a sorted T cell fraction (not recorded which). All receptors derive from a human donor who was either an allogeneic HSCT recipient or a stem cell or donor lymphocyte infusion donor (not recorded which). It is not recorded whose cells these are; they may come from a transplant donor.

This clonotype was seen ten or more times. The chain recombines TRBV5-1 with TRBJ2-2; no definite D call. V lost 1 base and J lost 7, with 8 bases in between. Germline V gene sequence: CDR1 SGHRS, CDR2 YFSETQ. The CDR3 contains 13 residues. Here the CDR3 DNA reads TGCGCCAGCAGCTTGAGGGTTGTCGGGGAGCTGTTTTTT. This gives the protein CASSLRVVGELFF. The full variable domain, rest sourced from reference TRBV5-1 and TRBJ2-2, is KAGVTQTPRYLIKTRGQQVTLSCSPISGHRSVSWYQQTPGQGLQFLFEYFSETQRNKGNFPGRFSGRQFSNSRSEMNVSTLELGDSALYLCASSLRVVGELFFGEGSRLTVL.

J is TRBJ1-3 and V is TRBV20-1; D is ambiguous. This CDR3 has 14 amino acids. V lost 3 bases and J lost 0, with 9 bases in between. Germline CDR1 and CDR2: DFQATT and SNEGSKA (reference sequence). CDR3 DNA sequence: TGCAGTGCTAGTTTTGCCGGCTCTGGAAACACCATATATTTT. Translating it yields CSASFAGSGNTIYF.

This clonotype has more than one count but fewer than ten. The J gene is TRBJ1-5, the V gene TRBV2; D is ambiguous. Between the trimmed V and J ends, which lost 0 bases and 3 bases, there was a span of 6 bases. This CDR3 is built from 14 residues. The germline V gene has CDR1 SNHLY and CDR2 FYNNEI. CDR3 sequence reads: CASSEAFVNQPQHF. CDR3 nucleotide sequence: TGTGCCAGCAGTGAAGCGTTTGTCAATCAGCCCCAGCATTTT.

The sample holds a few counts of this clonotype. The chain carries TRBV4-1 and TRBJ1-6, with unresolved D. Germline-derived CDR1 and CDR2 are MGHRA and YSYEKL. The CDR3 is 16 residues long. V lost 1 base and J lost 0, with 7 bases in between. CDR3 amino acids: CASSQVYPSYNSPLHF. Here the CDR3 DNA reads TGCGCCAGCAGCCAAGTGTACCCCTCCTATAATTCACCCCTCCACTTT.

This chain links TRBV25-1 with TRBJ1-2; D may be TRBD1 (5 bases). The CDR3 has 14 residues. Germline CDR1 is MGHDK and CDR2 is SYGVNS. Trimming cost V 3 bases and J 2 bases, with 10 bases left between them. CDR3 in amino acids: CASSDRGWNYGYTF. CDR3 coding DNA: TGTGCCAGCAGTGATAGGGGTTGGAACTATGGCTACACCTTC.

The J gene is TRBJ2-3, the V gene TRBV20-1; 11 nucleotides agree with TRBD1. This CDR3 contains 15 residues. The V gene end was trimmed by 2 bases and the J gene end by 2 bases; junction bases not matched to a gene: 3. The germline gives CDR1 DFQATT, CDR2 SNEGSKA (reference sequence). The CDR3 nucleotides read TGCAGTGCTAGAAGGACAGGGGGCATCACAGATACGCAGTATTTT. Translated, it gives CSARRTGGITDTQYF.

The gene calls are TRBV5-6 and TRBJ2-7, with 9 bases identical to TRBD2. The germline CDR1 and CDR2 sequences are SGHDT and YYEEEE. The CDR3 covers 16 residues. The trim removed 1 base at V and 6 bases at J, leaving 11 bases unmatched. The CDR3 sequence: CASSLLLAGSIGEQYF. In DNA form, the CDR3 reads TGTGCCAGCAGCTTGCTCCTAGCGGGAAGTATAGGCGAGCAGTACTTC.

This clonotype was counted only a few times. In DNA, the CDR3 is TGCAGCGTTGGGATCTCCGATACGCAGTATTTT. Amino acids: CSVGISDTQYF. The chain recombines TRBV29-1 with TRBJ2-3; D uncertain. The V gene lost 4 bases and the J gene lost 6 bases, with 8 bases spanning the gap. CDR3 size: 11 residues. Per the germline V gene, CDR1 is SQVTM and CDR2 is ANQGSEA.

As concerns this clonotype: Just one base apart from a much larger clone, this may be a read error. This chain connects TRBV6-2 or TRBV6-3 to TRBJ2-7; no clear D. The CDR3 consists of 11 residues. Between the trimmed V and J ends, which lost 2 bases and 2 bases, there was a span of 1 base. Germline V gene sequence: CDR1 MNHEY, CDR2 SVGEGT. In nucleotides, the CDR3 is TGTGCCAGCAGTTACCCCTACGAGCAGTACTTC. Translation: CASSYPYEQYF.

CDR3 sequence reads: CAWSVWGGGLNTEAFF. The CDR3 DNA sequence: TGTGCCTGGAGTGTATGGGGAGGGGGTTTGAACACTGAAGCTTTCTTT. The chain links TRBV30 to TRBJ1-1, with a weak D call TRBD1 (6 bases). Germline V CDR1 and CDR2: GTSNPN, SVGIG (reference sequence). CDR3 size: 16 residues. V was shortened by 0 bases and J by 0 bases, with 14 bases between the two germline ends. The full variable domain, rest sourced from reference TRBV30 and TRBJ1-1, is SQTIHQWPATLVQPVGSPLSLECTVEGTSNPNLYWYRQAAGRGLQLLFYSVGIGQISSEVPQNLSASRPQDRQFILSSKKLLLSDSGFYLCAWSVWGGGLNTEAFFGQGTRLTVV.